This note documents a single T cell receptor beta chain sequence. Its antigen is not identified. Investigators isolated RNA and reverse transcribed it into cDNA to act as the sequencing template. Data came from immunoSEQ multiplex PCR; TCRdb stores just in-frame clones and leaves some out. The profile shows about 140,000 clones, roughly 80% of them singletons. This sample's treatment: oral pan-JAK inhibitor, 5-10 mg twice daily. This record belongs to a study of CD8+ T cells in alopecia areata. Overall study: Treatment with tofacitinib (6 to 18 months) was followed by 6 months off drug.

Study observations and caveats: Between patients, shared TCR sequences were less clear than in mice. This was possibly due in part to HLA diversity in the patient population. Scalp clonality, together with expanded CD8+ clones among the top 100, fell significantly with tofacitinib.

CDR1 and CDR2 (germline): SNHLY, FYNNEI. The CDR3 is 16 amino acids. Trimming removed 6 bases from V and 2 bases from J; junction bases left unmatched: 6. This specimen consisted of CD8+ T cells sorted from blood, obtained at week 4, from a patient treated with tofacitinib. The origin of this receptor is a human donor with alopecia areata. This chain uses TRBV2 with TRBJ2-3, with TRBD2 identical over 12 bases. CDR3 sequence: CASRFGLAGPTDTQYF. The CDR3 DNA reads TGTGCCAGCAGATTCGGACTAGCGGGGCCCACAGATACGCAGTATTTT.